This entry lists 24 T cell receptor beta chains sequenced from one sample in a study of cytomegalovirus exposure and HLA in healthy donors. A multiplex PCR was run with 60 Vbeta primers and 13 Jbeta primers. Measured with immunoSEQ multiplex PCR; TCRdb has only the in-frame clones, and not every one. The profile covers about 110,000 clones, with around three quarters appearing a single time and roughly 4% taken by the ten largest. Material: PBMCs. The receptor set was obtained from a human donor in good health.

This clone was observed once. The chain is built from TRBV2 and TRBJ2-3, with a weak D call TRBD2 (6 bases). Trimming left V 7 bases short and J 3 bases short, with 17 bases between. Germline CDR1 reads SNHLY; CDR2 reads FYNNEI. CDR3 length: 15 amino acids. This CDR3 is CASTSGRAMTDTQYF. The CDR3 DNA is TGTGCCAGCACCTCCGGGAGAGCGATGACAGATACGCAGTATTTT.

V and J are TRBV11-2 and TRBJ1-1; no clear D gene. Germline CDR1 and CDR2: SGHAT and FQNNGV. V shed 2 bases and J shed 0 bases, with 7 bases lying between them. This CDR3 region has 14 residues. The CDR3, as DNA: TGTGCCAGCAGCTTACCAGGTTTGAACACTGAAGCTTTCTTT. Translation gives CASSLPGLNTEAFF.

The chain has TRBV7-9 and TRBJ1-5, with TRBD1 identical over 8 bases. The CDR3 covers 14 residues. V shed 3 bases and J 5 bases; nucleotides not matched to a gene: 3. Germline CDR1 reads SEHNR; CDR2 reads FQNEAQ (reference sequence). CDR3 amino acids: CASSLGQVDQPQHF. CDR3 bases: TGTGCCAGCAGCTTGGGACAGGTCGATCAGCCCCAGCATTTT.

The rearrangement links TRBV5-5 to TRBJ1-1, with TRBD1 matching over 9 bases. Germline CDR1 and CDR2: SGHKS and YYEKEE (reference sequence). The CDR3 has 15 amino acids. J was trimmed by 11 bases and V by 3 bases; bases with no gene match: 14. The CDR3: CASSWDQTGGARAFF. The DNA for the CDR3 is TGTGCCAGCAGCTGGGACCAAACAGGGGGCGCGAGGGCTTTCTTT.

The chain joins TRBV6-1 to TRBJ2-1, with D maybe TRBD1 (6 bases). CDR3 length: 15 residues. In germline, CDR1 is MNHNS, CDR2 SASEGT. V lost 1 base and J 6 bases, leaving 13 bases between the germline ends. CDR3 sequence reads: CASSEDPGVLNEQFF. CDR3 DNA sequence: TGTGCCAGCAGTGAAGACCCAGGGGTCCTCAATGAGCAGTTCTTC.

V and J are TRBV6-5 and TRBJ1-3; possible D gene TRBD1, 5 bases. Between the trimmed V and J ends, which lost 6 bases and 4 bases, there was a span of 16 bases. Germline-derived CDR1 and CDR2 are MNHEY and SVGAGI. The length of the CDR3 is 15 residues. The CDR3 sequence: CASRPPGNAGNTIYF. The CDR3 DNA is TGTGCCAGCAGACCTCCAGGGAATGCAGGAAACACCATATATTTT.

The chain employs TRBV10-3 and TRBJ2-5; 14 nucleotides align to TRBD2. CDR3 size: 15 residues. Germline V CDR1 and CDR2: ENHRY, SYGVKD. Germline trimming cut 6 bases from V and 5 bases from J; bases unmatched to any gene: 5. CDR3 bases: TGTGCCATCAGCTCCGGACTAGCGGGAGGTGAGACCCAGTACTTC. Its protein is CAISSGLAGGETQYF.

V and J are TRBV5-1 and TRBJ2-7; D possibly corresponds to TRBD2 (5 bases). This CDR3 is built from 16 residues. Per the germline V gene, CDR1 is SGHRS and CDR2 is YFSETQ. Trimming left V 3 bases short and J 3 bases short, with 19 bases between. The CDR3 reads CASSSNPGTALYEQYF. CDR3 sequence (DNA): TGCGCCAGCAGCTCCAACCCGGGAACAGCACTCTACGAGCAGTACTTC.

The gene calls are TRBV10-3 and TRBJ2-3; 7 nucleotides agree with TRBD1. The trim removed 10 bases at V and 6 bases at J, leaving 13 bases unmatched. The germline gives CDR1 ENHRY, CDR2 SYGVKD. There are 14 residues in the CDR3. In DNA form, the CDR3 reads TGTGCCACACCTCGACAGGGCATCGGGGATACGCAGTATTTT. Protein product: CATPRQGIGDTQYF.

Here the CDR3 DNA reads TGTGCCAGCTCAGTTACAGAAAACTATGGCTACACCTTC. This sequence encodes CASSVTENYGYTF. V and J are TRBV6-5 and TRBJ1-2; D gene uncertain. Trimming removed 8 bases at V and 2 bases at J, with 12 bases between. This CDR3 contains 13 residues. Germline values: CDR1 MNHEY, CDR2 SVGAGI.

The chain joins TRBV23-1 to TRBJ2-3, with D possibly being TRBD2 (9 bases). TRBV23-1 is sorted into the ORF group, with uncertain function. V lost 2 bases and J lost 1, with 31 bases in between. The CDR3 is 22 amino acids. CDR3 in DNA: TGCGCCAGCAGTCAAAGTCAGGGGGCGCCGGGGCGGGAGCGGGAGGGCACAGATACGCAGTATTTT. Residues: CASSQSQGAPGREREGTDTQYF.

This clone was recorded a few times. The CDR3 nucleotides read TGTGCCAGCAGCCCGGAGCACAGGGCCTCCTACGAGCAGTACTTC. Protein sequence: CASSPEHRASYEQYF. This chain joins TRBV6-5 and TRBJ2-7, with D possibly matching TRBD1 (6 bases). CDR3 length: 15 residues. Between the trimmed V and J ends, which lost 6 bases and 0 bases, there was a span of 15 bases. Germline CDR1 is MNHEY and CDR2 is SVGAGI.

The chain couples TRBV19 to TRBJ2-7; D is possibly TRBD1 (6 bases). The germline V and J ends were trimmed by 3 bases and 3 bases, with 9 bases remaining between them. CDR1 and CDR2 (germline): LNHDA, SQIVND (reference sequence). The CDR3 contains 13 residues. The CDR3 DNA sequence: TGTGCCAGTAGTATGATCAGGGGCTACGAGCAGTACTTC. Its translation: CASSMIRGYEQYF.

The J gene is TRBJ2-3, the V gene TRBV18, with a weak D call TRBD2 (6 bases). The V end lost 3 bases, the J end lost 0 bases, and 19 bases lay between the germline ends. The CDR3 contains 18 residues. Germline CDR1 is KGHSH and CDR2 is LQKENI. Written as DNA, the CDR3 is TGTGCCAGCTCACCTTCGGAGGGTATTCTTACTAGCACAGATACGCAGTATTTT. Translating it yields CASSPSEGILTSTDTQYF.

The chain couples TRBV28 to TRBJ2-7, with 8 bases aligning to TRBD2. The CDR3 has 12 residues. Germline values: CDR1 MDHEN, CDR2 SYDVKM. Unmatched junction bases numbered 1, after V lost 6 bases and J lost 3 bases. The CDR3 DNA reads TGTGCCAGCAGCAGCGGGAGCTACGAGCAGTACTTC. Amino acids: CASSSGSYEQYF.

This clone was counted a few times. The gene calls are TRBV11-3 and TRBJ2-1, with 12 bases that match TRBD2. Germline-derived CDR1 and CDR2 are SGHNT and YENEEA. The V segment lost 5 bases and the J segment 7 bases; nucleotides outside the gene matches: 9. The CDR3 extends over 16 amino acids. CDR3 bases: TGTGCCAGCAGCCTTACCGGGACTAGCGGGCCTAATGAGCAGTTCTTC. It specifies CASSLTGTSGPNEQFF.

J is TRBJ1-1 and V is TRBV28, with D hard to call. The CDR3 runs 15 residues. Germline-derived CDR1 and CDR2 are MDHEN and SYDVKM. The germline V and J ends were trimmed by 3 bases and 5 bases, with 16 bases remaining between them. The CDR3 DNA follows: TGTGCCAGCAGTTTGGAGGGTGGACGAAGGACTGAAGCTTTCTTT. It translates to CASSLEGGRRTEAFF.

The V call is TRBV6-5, the J call TRBJ1-3, with D unclear. In germline, CDR1 is MNHEY, CDR2 SVGAGI. The CDR3 extends over 12 amino acids. V lost 8 bases and J lost 3, with 8 bases in between. CDR3 bases: TGTGCCAGCTCCCAGCGTGGAAACACCATATATTTT. Amino acids: CASSQRGNTIYF.

The chain recombines TRBV23-1 with TRBJ1-2; the D is unclear. TRBV23-1 carries the ORF label, with uncertain function. The CDR3 extends over 15 amino acids. Trimming shortened V by 0 bases and J by 0 bases, and 8 bases separated the two germline ends. The CDR3 sequence: CASSQSVLANYGYTF. The CDR3 nucleotides read TGCGCCAGCAGTCAATCGGTACTAGCTAACTATGGCTACACCTTC.

This sequence joins TRBV5-6 and TRBJ1-2; D unclear. Germline V gene data show CDR1 as SGHDT and CDR2 as YYEEEE. The CDR3 length is 12 residues. The V and J ends lost 4 bases and 12 bases respectively, with 16 bases between them. This chain's CDR3 is CASSQGLGVNTF. As DNA, the CDR3 is TGTGCCAGCAGCCAAGGACTGGGAGTAAACACCTTC.

CDR3 residues: CASKGQASYEQYF. DNA for the CDR3: TGCGCCAGCAAGGGACAGGCCTCCTACGAGCAGTACTTC. The genes are TRBV10-2 and TRBJ2-7, with 8 nucleotides matching TRBD1. Per the germline V gene, CDR1 is WSHSY and CDR2 is SAAADI. The CDR3 sequence is 13 residues long. Germline trimming cut 7 bases from V and 0 bases from J; bases unmatched to any gene: 2.

V and J are TRBV9 and TRBJ2-2; 13 positions agree with TRBD2. The CDR3 is made up of 16 amino acids. Germline V gene lookup returns CDR1 SGDLS and CDR2 YYNGEE. Trimming cost V 0 bases and J 6 bases; bases outside gene matches: 2. The CDR3, as DNA: TGTGCCAGCAGCGTAGTACTAGCGGGGGGGGCCGGGGAGCTGTTTTTT. It codes for CASSVVLAGGAGELFF. The entire variable domain, with the rest obtained from reference TRBV9 and TRBJ2-2, is as follows: DSGVTQTPKHLITATGQRVTLRCSPRSGDLSVYWYQQSLDQGLQFLIQYYNGEERAKGNILERFSAQQFPDLHSELNLSSLELGDSALYFCASSVVLAGGAGELFFGEGSRLTVL.

V gene TRBV28 combines with J gene TRBJ2-6; 10 positions match TRBD1. Germline V gene data show CDR1 as MDHEN and CDR2 as SYDVKM. J lost 4 bases, V lost 5 bases, and 11 bases had no gene match. CDR3 length equals 18 residues. CDR3 residues: CASSPLPGQGYGANVLTF. The CDR3 DNA reads as TGTGCCAGCAGTCCCCTCCCGGGACAGGGGTACGGGGCCAACGTCCTGACTTTC.

This chain joins TRBV11-1 and TRBJ1-6, with D tentatively TRBD1 (6 bases). The CDR3 has 15 amino acids. Per the germline V gene, CDR1 is SGHAT and CDR2 is FQDESV (reference sequence). V gave up 2 bases and J gave up 7 bases, with 12 bases separating them. As DNA, the CDR3 is TGTGCCAGCAGCTTATCGGGGGGCTGGAATTCACCCCTCCACTTT. Translating it yields CASSLSGGWNSPLHF.